Detailed here is one T cell receptor (beta chain). Its specificity is unknown. Primers for the PCR totalled 60 Vbeta and 13 Jbeta. Only in-frame clones appear in the TCRdb table, and some are missing; sequencing was by immunoSEQ multiplex PCR. The data contain about 190,000 clones, around 90% of them singletons. CDR3 size: 14 residues. Germline CDR1 and CDR2: MNHNS and SASEGT. Trimming stripped 6 bases from V and 8 bases from J, with 19 bases between. The source of the sample is a study of cytomegalovirus exposure and HLA in healthy donors. Study in general: Prior work identified around 120 million unique TCR beta sequences in some 180 million T cells.

The study sampled nominally healthy donors, though unrecorded immune exposures were likely. Study conclusions and caveats: Using a false discovery rate of 0.05, a later analysis showed that approximately 18,000 TCR beta sequences were associated with HLA alleles. HLA-A and HLA-B allele assignments for most subjects were reportedly predicted accurately using TCR beta sequences.

The material sequenced was PBMCs. The TCR sequence derives from a boy aged 2-9 years in good health and CMV-seronegative. The rearrangement joins TRBV6-1 to TRBJ1-2; D remains ambiguous. The CDR3 region is CASSPGRSIWGYTF. CDR3 nucleotide sequence: TGTGCCAGCAGCCCTGGGCGCTCCATTTGGGGCTACACCTTC.